The sample holds one count of the clone carrying this T cell receptor (beta chain). This table comes from immunoSEQ multiplex PCR, and its TCRdb copy is limited to in-frame clones, with some not included. This table holds fewer than 700,000 clones, roughly nine tenths found once. This CDR3 comprises 13 residues. Germline CDR1 is GTSNPN and CDR2 is SVGIG (reference sequence). V lost 2 bases and J 7 bases, leaving 9 bases between the germline ends. Recruited during active infection, patients (from Seattle) were subsequently followed longitudinally. The entry originates in a study of blood T cell repertoires in COVID-19. On the study more broadly: The origin of the acute and convalescent COVID-19 samples was the United States, Italy and Spain. PBMCs, B-cell-depleted T cells, or T cells were the source of the cDNA or gDNA that made up the material.

The chain has TRBV30 and TRBJ1-6; D remains ambiguous. The sample consisted of peripheral blood. The receptor was derived from a woman aged 50 to 60 with COVID-19, enrolled during active disease. The CDR3 loop is CAWSPGSNSPLHF. As DNA, the CDR3 is TGTGCCTGGAGTCCGGGTAGCAATTCACCCCTCCACTTT.